Here is one TCR beta chain with its context. The data stem from a study of T cell changes during pregnancy in multiple sclerosis. The CDR3 has 15 amino acids. Trimming left V 5 bases short and J 0 bases short, with 14 bases between. Germline V CDR1 and CDR2: MNHEY, SVGAGI. The data were produced by immunoSEQ multiplex PCR, yet TCRdb's version contains in-frame clones alone and is incomplete. Among about 120,000 clones, approximately 93% were seen once, and the ten largest hold approximately 6.3%. This chain uses TRBV6-5 with TRBJ2-7; no clear D. Sample: peripheral blood, taken before pregnancy. The TCR comes from a female donor with multiple sclerosis, enrolled in a pregnancy study. This CDR3 reads CASSRTGSSSYEQYF. In nucleotides, the CDR3 is TGTGCCAGCAGTCGAACCGGGTCCAGCTCCTACGAGCAGTACTTC.